Shown below are 25 T cell receptor beta chains from a single sample sequenced in a study of T cell responses to AZD1222 COVID-19 vaccine (dated by TCRdb to about 2021). Library preparation employed the immunoSEQ multiplex PCR assay. TCRdb's version of the immuneACCESS table is confined to in-frame rearrangements and falls short of the full clone set. An unresolved V gene accounts for under half of the shortfall where checked; the remainder is of unknown origin. A total of approximately 150,000 clones appear in this sample, 88% of them only once. Together, the top ten hold approximately 2.3% of the sample. The time point label of this sample denotes: baseline before first vaccination. The sample here was peripheral blood, taken on day 0 of AZD1222 vaccination. These receptors were taken from an adult in good health.

V usage is TRBV28 and J usage is TRBJ1-2; D call uncertain. The germline V gene has CDR1 MDHEN and CDR2 SYDVKM. Trimming removed 8 bases at V and 7 bases at J, with 11 bases between. This CDR3 has 11 amino acids. The CDR3 region has the DNA TGTGCCAGCCGGGATCTGGGTGGCTACACCTTC. Protein: CASRDLGGYTF.

V is TRBV2 and J is TRBJ2-5, with TRBD2 identical over 9 bases. The CDR3 consists of 14 residues. The germline gives CDR1 SNHLY, CDR2 FYNNEI. Trimming removed 4 bases from V and 2 bases from J; junction bases left unmatched: 2. The CDR3 region has the DNA TGTGCCAGCAGTGGGACTAGCGAACAAGAGACCCAGTACTTC. Its translation: CASSGTSEQETQYF.

The genes are TRBV9 and TRBJ1-3; 8 bases match TRBD1. The CDR3 totals 16 residues. The J segment lost 2 bases and the V segment lost 4 bases, leaving 8 bases of the junction unmatched. CDR1 SGDLS and CDR2 YYNGEE come from the germline V gene. The CDR3 DNA reads as TGTGCCAGCAGCATCCCGATGACAGGGGCTGGAAACACCATATATTTT. This sequence encodes CASSIPMTGAGNTIYF.

The CDR3, as DNA: TGTGCCAGCAGCGTTGGGGGGTACCGGGGATTGTTCGACGAGCAGTACTTC. The encoded protein is CASSVGGYRGLFDEQYF. The gene calls are TRBV9 and TRBJ2-7; D is possibly TRBD2 (6 bases). The ends were cut back, 2 bases at V and 5 bases at J, with 23 bases in the middle. The CDR3 loop spans 17 amino acids. Germline CDR1 is SGDLS and CDR2 is YYNGEE.

This clone was counted only a few times. The chain recombines TRBV5-1 with TRBJ2-3; tentative D call: TRBD1 (6 bases). The CDR3 runs to 13 residues. V lost 3 bases to trimming and J lost 4 bases, with 9 bases between them. Germline values: CDR1 SGHRS, CDR2 YFSETQ. The CDR3: CASSYPGADTQYF. CDR3 DNA: TGCGCCAGCAGCTACCCAGGGGCAGATACGCAGTATTTT.

Concerning this clone: Compared with germline, one end of the junction differs, possibly owing to a read error. V and J are TRBV9 and TRBJ1-4; D possibly corresponds to TRBD1 (6 bases). This CDR3 contains 15 residues. CDR1 and CDR2 from the germline V gene are SGDLS and YYNGEE. For the CDR3, the DNA is TGTGCCAGCAGCGTTGGACAGCAACTGAATGAAAAGCTGTTTTTT. It is translated as CASSVGQQLNEKLFF. Based on the CDR3 plus reference TRBV9 and TRBJ1-4, the full variable domain is DSGVTQTPKHLITATGQRVTLRCSPRSGDLSVYWYQQSLDQGLQFLIQYYNGEERAKGNILERFSAQQFPDLHSELNLSSLELGDSALYFCASSVGQQLNEKLFFGSGTQLSVL.

This chain uses TRBV27 with TRBJ2-7; 8 bases line up with TRBD1. CDR3 length equals 13 residues. Germline V gene lookup returns CDR1 MNHEY and CDR2 SMNVEV (reference sequence). J lost 3 bases, V lost 5 bases, and 3 bases had no gene match. CDR3 protein: CASSLTGGYEQYF. The DNA for the CDR3 is TGTGCCAGCAGTCTCACAGGGGGCTACGAGCAGTACTTC.

This clone occurred once. The genes are TRBV5-6 and TRBJ1-6; weak D call: TRBD1 (5 bases). The germline CDR1 and CDR2 sequences are SGHDT and YYEEEE. Between the trimmed V and J ends, which lost 7 bases and 9 bases, there was a span of 11 bases. The CDR3 has 12 residues. CDR3 residues: CASAGPSSPLHF. CDR3 DNA: TGTGCCAGCGCGGGACCGAGTTCACCCCTCCACTTT.

The chain has TRBV19 and TRBJ2-3, with 7 nucleotides matching TRBD2. This CDR3 is built from 15 residues. V was clipped by 7 bases and J by 4 bases; unmatched bases: 11. Germline V gene lookup returns CDR1 LNHDA and CDR2 SQIVND (reference sequence). This CDR3 is CASTAGGSPPDTQYF. The CDR3 DNA reads TGTGCCAGTACAGCGGGCGGGAGTCCCCCAGATACGCAGTATTTT.

This chain links TRBV21-1 with TRBJ2-7; the table's D call of TRBD1 was not tested on the DNA. TRBV21-1 is a recognized pseudogene. The CDR3 loop spans 15 amino acids. This chain's CDR3 is CASSKGYRGCYEQYF. In nucleotides, the CDR3 is TGTGCCAGCAGCAAAGGCTACAGGGGATGCTACGAGCAGTACTTC.

This clone was observed a handful of times. For the CDR3, the DNA is TGTGCCACCGGGACAGGGGGCCACGAGCAGTACTTC. It translates to CATGTGGHEQYF. V is TRBV10-3 and J is TRBJ2-7, with 12 bases matching TRBD1. Germline CDR1 ENHRY, CDR2 SYGVKD. This CDR3 contains 12 residues. Trimming cost V 10 bases and J 5 bases; bases outside gene matches: 3.

The rearrangement uses TRBV29-1 and TRBJ2-5; D remains unclear. In germline, CDR1 is SQVTM, CDR2 ANQGSEA. The CDR3 spans 11 residues. V was trimmed by 3 bases and J by 0 bases, leaving 2 bases between them. The CDR3 reads CSVDYQETQYF. Written as DNA, the CDR3 is TGCAGCGTTGACTACCAAGAGACCCAGTACTTC.

The V and J genes are TRBV15 and TRBJ1-6; no definite D call. V shed 0 bases and J shed 9 bases, with 9 bases lying between them. Germline values: CDR1 LNHNV, CDR2 YYDKDF (reference sequence). The CDR3 is 14 residues long. The CDR3 coding sequence is TGTGCCACCAGCAGAGATGCCGGGATTTCACCCCTCCACTTT. Translation gives CATSRDAGISPLHF.

This clone was picked up a small number of times. The chain couples TRBV7-8 to TRBJ1-6; the match to TRBD1 covers 9 bases. The V gene's germline CDR1 is SGHVS and CDR2 FQNEAQ. The ends lost 3 bases at V and 7 bases at J; junction bases unmatched: 1. This CDR3 has 14 amino acids. CDR3 sequence: CASSFGTGNSPLHF. CDR3 sequence (DNA): TGTGCCAGCAGCTTCGGGACAGGGAATTCACCCCTCCACTTT.

The chain has TRBV9 and TRBJ2-1, with no clear D. Germline loops: CDR1 SGDLS, CDR2 YYNGEE. V lost 4 bases to trimming and J lost 0 bases, with 11 bases between them. This CDR3 comprises 15 residues. CDR3 amino acids: CASSPQPSSYNEQFF. DNA of the CDR3: TGTGCCAGCAGCCCGCAACCCAGCTCCTACAATGAGCAGTTCTTC.

In its sample, this clone was seen once. This chain joins TRBV19 and TRBJ2-7; D may be TRBD1 (6 bases). Germline CDR1 is LNHDA and CDR2 is SQIVND (reference sequence). The CDR3 runs 14 residues. V was shortened by 5 bases and J by 3 bases, with 14 bases between the two germline ends. CDR3 sequence reads: CASSLRTEFYEQYF. As DNA, the CDR3 is TGTGCCAGTAGTCTCCGGACAGAGTTCTACGAGCAGTACTTC.

The J gene is TRBJ2-7, the V gene TRBV3-1 (or the pseudogene TRBV3-2); no firm D call. CDR3 length: 13 residues. Trimming took 4 bases from V and 5 from J, leaving 12 bases between them. Germline assignment: CDR1 LGHDT and CDR2 YNNKEL (reference sequence). The CDR3 here is CASSPEYRDEQYF. DNA of the CDR3: TGTGCCAGCAGCCCGGAGTATAGGGACGAGCAGTACTTC.

V and J are TRBV13 and TRBJ2-3; D unclear. The V end was cut by 5 bases, the J end by 5 bases, with 8 bases between. There are 12 residues in the CDR3. Germline values: CDR1 PRHDT, CDR2 FYEKMQ (reference sequence). The CDR3 DNA follows: TGTGCCAGCAGCATAATTAAAGATACGCAGTATTTT. It translates to CASSIIKDTQYF.

The CDR3 DNA reads as TGTGCCAGCAGCCAAGAAGACAGGACACCTTATAATTCACCCCTCCACTTT. Amino acid sequence: CASSQEDRTPYNSPLHF. The chain uses TRBV14 and TRBJ1-6; weak D call: TRBD1 (6 bases). The CDR3 extends over 17 amino acids. From germline, CDR1 is SGHDN and CDR2 FVKESK. V dropped 0 bases and J dropped 4 bases, with 13 bases sitting between them.

CDR3 loop: CATRGGPTYEQYF. The DNA for the CDR3 is TGTGCCACCCGGGGGGGGCCGACCTACGAGCAGTACTTC. The chain carries TRBV6-6 and TRBJ2-7; 8 bases are a match to TRBD2. This CDR3 spans 13 amino acids. J gave up 2 bases and V 10 bases, and 7 bases lay outside the gene matches. Germline V gene sequence: CDR1 MNHNY, CDR2 SVGAGI (reference sequence).

This chain connects TRBV6-5 to TRBJ1-1; weak D call: TRBD1 (5 bases). The CDR3 has 14 amino acids. Germline V gives CDR1 MNHEY, CDR2 SVGAGI. V dropped 6 bases and J dropped 0 bases, with 11 bases sitting between them. CDR3 region: CASRRQLMNTEAFF. The CDR3 DNA is TGTGCCAGCAGACGACAGCTTATGAACACTGAAGCTTTCTTT.

V and J are TRBV6-1 and TRBJ1-2; 7 bases line up with TRBD1. The germline V gene has CDR1 MNHNS and CDR2 SASEGT. CDR3 length: 16 amino acids. V shed 1 base and J 8 bases; nucleotides not matched to a gene: 13. CDR3 residues: CASSEGMTGPSRGYTF. The CDR3 nucleotides are TGTGCCAGCAGTGAAGGGATGACAGGGCCCTCTAGGGGCTACACCTTC.

The rearrangement joins TRBV19 to TRBJ2-1, with 12 positions matching TRBD2. Germline V gene lookup returns CDR1 LNHDA and CDR2 SQIVND (reference sequence). The CDR3 is 15 residues long. The V segment lost 6 bases and the J segment 9 bases; nucleotides outside the gene matches: 9. CDR3 in DNA: TGTGCCAGTAGCCGGACTAGCGGGGCCGGCGGTGAGCAGTTCTTC. This translates into CASSRTSGAGGEQFF.

This chain joins TRBV28 and TRBJ1-1; D not certain. Germline CDR1 and CDR2: MDHEN and SYDVKM. The CDR3 is 13 residues long. V was cut by 7 bases and J by 1 base, with 10 bases left in between. The CDR3 reads CASIEPKNTEAFF. CDR3 in DNA: TGTGCCAGCATAGAACCGAAGAACACTGAAGCTTTCTTT.

A remark on this clone: The sample carries other DNA sequences with the same CDR3. The chain recombines TRBV19 with TRBJ1-2, with D unclear. V lost 11 bases and J lost 4, with 17 bases in between. The germline V gene has CDR1 LNHDA and CDR2 SQIVND (reference sequence). This CDR3 is 13 amino acids long. The CDR3 sequence is CASSLDGLYGYTF. CDR3 DNA: TGTGCCTCCTCCCTGGACGGACTCTATGGCTACACCTTC.